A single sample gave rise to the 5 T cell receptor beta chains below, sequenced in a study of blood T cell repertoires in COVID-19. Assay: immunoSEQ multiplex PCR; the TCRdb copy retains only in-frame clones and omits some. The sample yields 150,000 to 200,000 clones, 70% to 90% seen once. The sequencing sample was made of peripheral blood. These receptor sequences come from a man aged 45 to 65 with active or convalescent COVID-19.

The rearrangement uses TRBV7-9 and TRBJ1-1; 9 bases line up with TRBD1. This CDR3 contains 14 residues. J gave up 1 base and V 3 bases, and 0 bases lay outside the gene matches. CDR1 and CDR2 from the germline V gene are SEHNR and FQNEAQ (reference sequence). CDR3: CASSLTGGNTEAFF. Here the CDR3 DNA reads TGTGCCAGCAGCTTGACAGGGGGGAACACTGAAGCTTTCTTT.

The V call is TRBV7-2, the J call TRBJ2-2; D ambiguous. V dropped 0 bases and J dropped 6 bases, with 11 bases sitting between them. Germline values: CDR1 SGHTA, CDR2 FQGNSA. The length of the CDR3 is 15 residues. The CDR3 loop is CASSLAMAIAGELFF. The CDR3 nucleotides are TGTGCCAGCAGCTTAGCAATGGCCATTGCCGGGGAGCTGTTTTTT.

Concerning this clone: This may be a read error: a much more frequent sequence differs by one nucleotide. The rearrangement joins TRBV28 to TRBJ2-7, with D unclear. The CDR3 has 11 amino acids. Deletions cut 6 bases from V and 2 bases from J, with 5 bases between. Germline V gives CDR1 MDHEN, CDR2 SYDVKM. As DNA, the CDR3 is TGTGCCAGCAGCTCCCCCTACGAGCAGTACTTC. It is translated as CASSSPYEQYF.

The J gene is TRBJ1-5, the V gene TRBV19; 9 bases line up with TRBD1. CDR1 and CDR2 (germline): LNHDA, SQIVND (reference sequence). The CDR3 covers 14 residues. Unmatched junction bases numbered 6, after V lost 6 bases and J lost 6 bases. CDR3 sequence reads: CASRPGQGSQPQHF. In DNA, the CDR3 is TGTGCCAGTAGGCCGGGACAGGGTTCTCAGCCCCAGCATTTT.

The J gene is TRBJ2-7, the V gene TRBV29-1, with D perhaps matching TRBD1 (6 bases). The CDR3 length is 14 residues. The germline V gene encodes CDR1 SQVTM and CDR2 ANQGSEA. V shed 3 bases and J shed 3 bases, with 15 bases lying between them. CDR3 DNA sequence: TGCAGCGTTGACATGGTTCAGGGGAACTACGAGCAGTACTTC. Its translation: CSVDMVQGNYEQYF.